A single sample is the source of the 2 T cell receptor beta chains below, sequenced in a study of radiotherapy plus CTLA-4 blockade in lung cancer. Clones were read by immunoSEQ multiplex PCR, and TCRdb kept only the in-frame ones, dropping some. This table holds 60,000 to 70,000 clones, over 80% found once. This specimen consisted of peripheral blood, obtained from a patient treated with radiotherapy plus ipilimumab. The receptors were gathered from a human donor with non-small cell lung cancer who had a partial response to radiotherapy plus ipilimumab.

V is TRBV7-9 and J is TRBJ1-4; D might be TRBD1 (5 bases). CDR1 and CDR2 (germline): SEHNR, FQNEAQ (reference sequence). V was trimmed by 5 bases and J by 6 bases, leaving 16 bases between them. There are 15 residues in the CDR3. In DNA form, the CDR3 reads TGTGCCAGCAGCCCCTTGGGGGGTGGAGATGAAAAACTGTTTTTT. It specifies CASSPLGGGDEKLFF.

The chain has TRBV27 and TRBJ2-7, with TRBD1 identical over 7 bases. This CDR3 contains 14 residues. The V segment lost 6 bases and the J segment 0 bases; nucleotides outside the gene matches: 5. Germline loops: CDR1 MNHEY, CDR2 SMNVEV (reference sequence). The CDR3 loop is CASRTGQISYEQYF. CDR3 in DNA: TGTGCCAGCAGAACGGGACAGATCTCCTACGAGCAGTACTTC.